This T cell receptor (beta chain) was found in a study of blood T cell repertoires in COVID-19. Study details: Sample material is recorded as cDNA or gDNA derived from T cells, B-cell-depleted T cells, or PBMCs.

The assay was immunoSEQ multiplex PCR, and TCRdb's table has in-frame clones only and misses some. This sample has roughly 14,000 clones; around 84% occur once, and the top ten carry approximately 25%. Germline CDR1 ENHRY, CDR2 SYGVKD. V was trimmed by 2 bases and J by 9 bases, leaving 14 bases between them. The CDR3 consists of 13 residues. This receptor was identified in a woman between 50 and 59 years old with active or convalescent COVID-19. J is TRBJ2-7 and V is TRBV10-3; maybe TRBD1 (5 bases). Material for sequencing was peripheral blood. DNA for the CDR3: TGTGCCATCAGTGAGCTGGTAGTTAGGGGGCAGTACTTC. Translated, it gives CAISELVVRGQYF.